Listed here are 5 T cell receptor beta chains from one sample, sequenced in a study of T cell responses to AZD1222 COVID-19 vaccine. Some clones are missing from TCRdb's copy, which holds only in-frame ones; the method was immunoSEQ multiplex PCR. The sample consists of about 110,000 clones, under 95% of them appearing once. Sequences were derived from peripheral blood, sampled 28 days after the second AZD1222 dose. Receptor source: an adult who received the AZD1222 COVID-19 vaccine.

The chain recombines TRBV5-1 with TRBJ2-5; TRBD1 agrees at 10 bases. V was clipped by 2 bases and J by 5 bases; unmatched bases: 6. The CDR3 extends over 15 amino acids. CDR1 is SGHRS and CDR2 is YFSETQ in the germline V gene. The CDR3 protein is CASSFRQGARETQYF. In DNA form, the CDR3 reads TGCGCCAGCAGCTTCAGACAGGGGGCCCGCGAGACCCAGTACTTC.

The rearrangement uses TRBV10-1 and TRBJ2-3, with a weak D call TRBD2 (6 bases). Germline V lookup: CDR1 WNHNN, CDR2 SYGVQD (reference sequence). This CDR3 is 17 amino acids long. Trimming stripped 0 bases from V and 5 bases from J, with 18 bases between. CDR3 bases: TGCGCCAGCAGTGAGTCGAGGAGGGGCCGCGATGGAGATACGCAGTATTTT. Protein sequence: CASSESRRGRDGDTQYF.

This chain connects TRBV18 to TRBJ2-1; D gene uncertain. CDR3 length: 12 amino acids. Between the trimmed V and J ends, which lost 4 bases and 8 bases, there was a span of 9 bases. CDR1 and CDR2 (germline): KGHSH, LQKENI. The CDR3 nucleotides are TGTGCCAGCTCACTCCTCAACGATGAGCAGTTCTTC. The encoded protein is CASSLLNDEQFF.

The chain has TRBV6-6 and TRBJ1-2; a weak D match, TRBD1 (5 bases). Germline CDR1 reads MNHNY; CDR2 reads SVGAGI (reference sequence). The V end was cut by 7 bases, the J end by 3 bases, with 18 bases between. The CDR3 extends over 15 amino acids. The CDR3 DNA reads TGTGCCAGCACCTGGGACGGACTCAATTACTATGGCTACACCTTC. Amino acid sequence: CASTWDGLNYYGYTF.

This chain joins TRBV28 and TRBJ1-2; TRBD1 matches at 9 bases. The CDR3 length is 15 residues. Trimming removed 7 bases from V and 2 bases from J; junction bases left unmatched: 8. Germline assignment: CDR1 MDHEN and CDR2 SYDVKM. DNA for the CDR3: TGTGCCAGCAAGGGACAGGGCCCTACAAACTATGGCTACACCTTC. It specifies CASKGQGPTNYGYTF.